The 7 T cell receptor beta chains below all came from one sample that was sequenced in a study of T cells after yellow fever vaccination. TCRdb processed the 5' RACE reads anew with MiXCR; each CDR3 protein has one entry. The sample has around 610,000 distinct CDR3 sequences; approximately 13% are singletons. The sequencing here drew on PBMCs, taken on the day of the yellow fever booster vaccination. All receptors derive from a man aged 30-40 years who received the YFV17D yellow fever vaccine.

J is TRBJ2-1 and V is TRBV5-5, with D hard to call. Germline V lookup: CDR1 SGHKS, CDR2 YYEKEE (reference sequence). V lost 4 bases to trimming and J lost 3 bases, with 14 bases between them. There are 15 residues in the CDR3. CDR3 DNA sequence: TGTGCCAGCAGCGTGGACCGAATAGTCTACAATGAGCAGTTCTTC. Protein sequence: CASSVDRIVYNEQFF.

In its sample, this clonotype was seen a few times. The CDR3 DNA sequence: TGTGCCAGCAGCCTCCTAGCGCCGGCAGATACGCAGTATTTT. Translated: CASSLLAPADTQYF. The V call is TRBV7-3, the J call TRBJ2-3, with TRBD2 as a possible D gene (6 bases). Germline CDR1 and CDR2: SGHTA and FQGTGA. The CDR3 covers 14 residues. V lost 5 bases to trimming and J lost 4 bases, with 13 bases between them.

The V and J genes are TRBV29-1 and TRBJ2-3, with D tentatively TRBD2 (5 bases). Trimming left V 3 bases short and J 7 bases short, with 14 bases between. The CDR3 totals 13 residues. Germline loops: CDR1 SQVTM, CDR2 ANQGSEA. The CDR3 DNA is TGCAGCGTTGAGGGGAGCAACGTTAATACGCAGTATTTT. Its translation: CSVEGSNVNTQYF.

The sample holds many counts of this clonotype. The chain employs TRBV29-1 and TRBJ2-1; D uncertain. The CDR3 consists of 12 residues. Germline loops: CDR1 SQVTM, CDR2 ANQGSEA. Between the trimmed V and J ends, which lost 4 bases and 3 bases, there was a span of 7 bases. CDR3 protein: CSVVANYNEQFF. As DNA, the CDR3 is TGCAGCGTTGTTGCCAACTACAATGAGCAGTTCTTC.

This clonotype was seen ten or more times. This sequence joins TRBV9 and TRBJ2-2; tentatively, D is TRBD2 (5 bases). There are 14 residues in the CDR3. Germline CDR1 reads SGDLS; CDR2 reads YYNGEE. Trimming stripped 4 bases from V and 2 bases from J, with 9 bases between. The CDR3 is CASSNRDNTGELFF. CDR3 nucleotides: TGTGCCAGCAGCAACCGGGATAACACCGGGGAGCTGTTTTTT.

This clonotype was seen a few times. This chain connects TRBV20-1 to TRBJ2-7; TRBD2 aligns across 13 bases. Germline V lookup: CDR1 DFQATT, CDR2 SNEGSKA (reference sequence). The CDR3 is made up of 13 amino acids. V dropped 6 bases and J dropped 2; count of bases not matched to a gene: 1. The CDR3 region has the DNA TGCAGTGCAACTAGCGGGAGGGCCTACGAGCAGTACTTC. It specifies CSATSGRAYEQYF.

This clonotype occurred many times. The CDR3 sequence is CASSSGQTYTGELFF. CDR3 in DNA: TGTGCCAGCAGCTCCGGACAGACCTACACCGGGGAGCTGTTTTTT. The chain is built from TRBV7-3 and TRBJ2-2; the D gene is possibly TRBD1 (6 bases). The CDR3 has 15 residues. CDR1 SGHTA and CDR2 FQGTGA come from the germline V gene. V was cut by 4 bases and J by 3 bases, with 12 bases left in between.